This is a list of T cell receptor beta chains from one sample in a study of T cells after posttransplantation cyclophosphamide. Only in-frame clones appear in the TCRdb table, and some are missing; sequencing was by immunoSEQ multiplex PCR. The data contain about 24,000 clones, about 90% of them singletons. The source material was PBMCs, sampled after an allogeneic stem cell transplant with a calcineurin inhibitor and methotrexate. The receptors were sampled from a female patient in her 50s who received an allogeneic stem cell transplant from an unrelated donor, was CMV-positive, and had chronic GVHD only. Some T cells may be transferred from the graft donor. The CDR3 runs from the conserved cysteine through the conserved F or W. Each record gives: D gene, J gene, V gene, clone size, CDR3 protein, CDR3 DNA. The D gene is left open where the match is weak. For some rows the clone size is stated as once, few or many, or as a class when expanded; others skip it.

d_gene: TRBD2
j_gene: TRBJ2-5
v_gene: TRBV11-1
abundance: -
CDR3aa: CASRPTSGQETQYF
CDR3nt: TGTGCCAGCAGACCTACTAGCGGCCAAGAGACCCAGTACTTC

d_gene: TRBD2
j_gene: TRBJ2-1
v_gene: TRBV5-4
abundance: -
CDR3aa: CASSLAGRALNEQFF
CDR3nt: TGTGCCAGCAGCTTGGCCGGGAGGGCCCTCAATGAGCAGTTCTTC

d_gene: -
j_gene: TRBJ1-6
v_gene: TRBV9
abundance: -
CDR3aa: CASSTRGLSDSPLHF
CDR3nt: TGTGCCAGCAGCACCCGAGGGTTGTCGGATTCACCCCTCCACTTT

d_gene: -
j_gene: TRBJ1-5
v_gene: TRBV18
abundance: -
CDR3aa: CASSPPVRRGGNQPQHF
CDR3nt: TGTGCCAGCTCACCACCGGTTAGACGGGGGGGCAATCAGCCCCAGCATTTT

d_gene: TRBD2
j_gene: TRBJ2-3
v_gene: TRBV5-1
abundance: -
CDR3aa: CASRLAGGGTDTQYF
CDR3nt: TGCGCCAGCAGGTTAGCGGGAGGGGGCACAGATACGCAGTATTTT

d_gene: TRBD1
j_gene: TRBJ1-2
v_gene: TRBV9
abundance: -
CDR3aa: CASSDGRTGGGYTF
CDR3nt: TGTGCCAGCAGCGATGGTCGGACAGGAGGGGGCTACACCTTC

d_gene: -
j_gene: TRBJ1-1
v_gene: TRBV18
abundance: -
CDR3aa: CASSSSQGESEAFF
CDR3nt: TGTGCCAGCTCATCCAGTCAAGGGGAATCAGAAGCTTTCTTT

d_gene: TRBD2
j_gene: TRBJ2-2
v_gene: TRBV7-9
abundance: -
CDR3aa: CASSLDLAGGTGELFF
CDR3nt: TGTGCCAGCAGCTTAGATCTAGCGGGAGGTACCGGGGAGCTGTTTTTT

d_gene: -
j_gene: TRBJ1-5
v_gene: TRBV28
abundance: once
CDR3aa: CASRPGGFNQPQHF
CDR3nt: TGTGCCAGCAGACCGGGGGGCTTTAATCAGCCCCAGCATTTT

d_gene: TRBD2
j_gene: TRBJ2-2
v_gene: TRBV29-1
abundance: once
CDR3aa: CSVEYGRDTGELFF
CDR3nt: TGCAGCGTTGAGTACGGGAGGGACACCGGGGAGCTGTTTTTT

d_gene: -
j_gene: TRBJ1-1
v_gene: TRBV4-1
abundance: -
CDR3aa: CASSRPYRGLNTEAFF
CDR3nt: TGCGCCAGCAGCCGACCCTACCGAGGGTTGAACACTGAAGCTTTCTTT

d_gene: -
j_gene: TRBJ2-7
v_gene: TRBV10-1
abundance: few
CDR3aa: CASSERTNPGYEQYF
CDR3nt: TGCGCCAGCAGTGAGAGGACTAACCCGGGATACGAGCAGTACTTC

d_gene: TRBD2
j_gene: TRBJ2-1
v_gene: TRBV19
abundance: -
CDR3aa: CASGTSGINEQFF
CDR3nt: TGTGCCAGCGGGACTAGCGGGATCAATGAGCAGTTCTTC

d_gene: -
j_gene: TRBJ1-1
v_gene: TRBV2
abundance: once
CDR3aa: CASSDAGIDTEAFF
CDR3nt: TGTGCCAGCAGTGATGCAGGGATTGACACTGAAGCTTTCTTT

d_gene: TRBD2
j_gene: TRBJ2-2
v_gene: TRBV5-1
abundance: -
CDR3aa: CASRRSGGTTGELFF
CDR3nt: TGCGCCAGCAGGAGGTCGGGAGGCACCACCGGGGAGCTGTTTTTT

d_gene: -
j_gene: TRBJ1-3
v_gene: TRBV30
abundance: -
CDR3aa: CAWGLGAIGNTIYF
CDR3nt: TGTGCCTGGGGTTTGGGGGCGATTGGAAACACCATATATTTT

d_gene: TRBD1
j_gene: TRBJ2-5
v_gene: TRBV19
abundance: -
CDR3aa: CASSKDREVTETQYF
CDR3nt: TGTGCCAGTAGTAAGGACAGGGAGGTCACGGAGACCCAGTACTTC

d_gene: -
j_gene: TRBJ2-3
v_gene: TRBV29-1
abundance: -
CDR3aa: CSVERLGASDTQYF
CDR3nt: TGCAGCGTTGAGCGGCTAGGCGCGTCAGATACGCAGTATTTT

d_gene: -
j_gene: TRBJ1-2
v_gene: TRBV4-3
abundance: -
CDR3aa: CASSQSRGAAGGYTF
CDR3nt: TGCGCCAGCAGCCAATCACGGGGGGCCGCTGGAGGCTACACCTTC

d_gene: -
j_gene: TRBJ1-1
v_gene: TRBV7-2
abundance: -
CDR3aa: CASSLSGQGGTEAFF
CDR3nt: TGTGCCAGCAGCTTAAGTGGGCAGGGCGGCACTGAAGCTTTCTTT

d_gene: -
j_gene: TRBJ2-3
v_gene: TRBV4-2
abundance: -
CDR3aa: CASSQGALPSTDTQYF
CDR3nt: TGTGCCAGCAGCCAAGGGGCCCTACCTAGCACAGATACGCAGTATTTT

d_gene: -
j_gene: TRBJ2-1
v_gene: TRBV25-1
abundance: -
CDR3aa: CASSTTRLSYNEQFF
CDR3nt: TGTGCCAGCAGTACTACTAGACTATCCTACAATGAGCAGTTCTTC

d_gene: TRBD1
j_gene: TRBJ2-2
v_gene: TRBV5-4
abundance: -
CDR3aa: CASSWDSANTGELFF
CDR3nt: TGTGCCAGCAGCTGGGACAGCGCGAACACCGGGGAGCTGTTTTTT

d_gene: TRBD2
j_gene: TRBJ2-2
v_gene: TRBV7-9
abundance: -
CDR3aa: CASSGGGGLAGSTGELFF
CDR3nt: TGTGCCAGCAGCGGGGGTGGTGGACTAGCGGGTTCCACCGGGGAGCTGTTTTTT

d_gene: -
j_gene: TRBJ2-1
v_gene: TRBV19
abundance: -
CDR3aa: CASSMTGDNEQFF
CDR3nt: TGTGCCAGTAGTATGACCGGAGACAATGAGCAGTTCTTC

d_gene: -
j_gene: TRBJ1-3
v_gene: TRBV19
abundance: -
CDR3aa: CASPGRGSAGNTIYF
CDR3nt: TGTGCCAGTCCTGGGAGGGGGTCGGCTGGAAACACCATATATTTT

d_gene: -
j_gene: TRBJ2-7
v_gene: TRBV4-2
abundance: -
CDR3aa: CASSQDLWESYEQYF
CDR3nt: TGTGCCAGCAGCCAAGATCTGTGGGAGTCCTACGAGCAGTACTTC

d_gene: -
j_gene: TRBJ2-1
v_gene: TRBV5-1
abundance: once
CDR3aa: CASSLDLARPNEQFF
CDR3nt: TGCGCCAGCAGCTTGGACCTAGCGCGCCCCAATGAGCAGTTCTTC

d_gene: -
j_gene: TRBJ1-5
v_gene: TRBV4-2
abundance: -
CDR3aa: CASSQDQYQPQHF
CDR3nt: TGTGCCAGCAGCCAAGATCAGTATCAGCCCCAGCATTTT

d_gene: TRBD1
j_gene: TRBJ2-7
v_gene: TRBV28
abundance: -
CDR3aa: CASKTGQGKAYEQYF
CDR3nt: TGTGCCAGCAAGACGGGACAGGGAAAGGCCTACGAGCAGTACTTC

d_gene: -
j_gene: TRBJ1-5
v_gene: TRBV7-2
abundance: -
CDR3aa: CASRTSTGSNQPQHF
CDR3nt: TGTGCCAGCAGGACCTCGACAGGCAGCAATCAGCCCCAGCATTTT

d_gene: -
j_gene: TRBJ2-1
v_gene: TRBV14
abundance: -
CDR3aa: CASSQVRGDEQFF
CDR3nt: TGTGCCAGCAGCCAAGTCAGGGGCGATGAGCAGTTCTTC

d_gene: -
j_gene: TRBJ2-7
v_gene: TRBV11-1
abundance: -
CDR3aa: CASSLNAGTYEQYF
CDR3nt: TGTGCCAGCAGCTTAAATGCGGGGACCTACGAGCAGTACTTC

d_gene: TRBD1
j_gene: TRBJ2-5
v_gene: TRBV9
abundance: -
CDR3aa: CASSVGIGTGDGETQYF
CDR3nt: TGTGCCAGCAGCGTAGGTATAGGGACAGGGGATGGGGAGACCCAGTACTTC

d_gene: -
j_gene: TRBJ1-5
v_gene: TRBV30
abundance: -
CDR3aa: CAWSVQGGQPQHF
CDR3nt: TGTGCCTGGAGTGTCCAGGGTGGCCAGCCCCAGCATTTT

d_gene: -
j_gene: TRBJ2-6
v_gene: TRBV19
abundance: -
CDR3aa: CASSIQGISGANVLTF
CDR3nt: TGTGCCAGTAGTATACAGGGGATCTCTGGGGCCAACGTCCTGACTTTC

d_gene: TRBD1
j_gene: TRBJ1-6
v_gene: TRBV6-1
abundance: -
CDR3aa: CASSEYLQGEGGLHF
CDR3nt: TGTGCCAGCAGTGAATACCTACAGGGGGAGGGGGGGCTCCACTTT

d_gene: TRBD1
j_gene: TRBJ1-1
v_gene: TRBV28
abundance: -
CDR3aa: CASSLCAVVGDRDRCFAEAFF
CDR3nt: TGTGCCAGCAGTTTATGCGCAGTGGTTGGGGACCGGGACAGGTGTTTTGCTGAAGCTTTCTTT

d_gene: TRBD1
j_gene: TRBJ2-6
v_gene: TRBV5-6
abundance: -
CDR3aa: CASSWGTGSSGANVLTF
CDR3nt: TGTGCCAGCAGCTGGGGGACAGGGAGCTCTGGGGCCAACGTCCTGACTTTC

d_gene: -
j_gene: TRBJ2-7
v_gene: TRBV11-2
abundance: -
CDR3aa: CASTDGHFRSYEQYF
CDR3nt: TGTGCCAGCACCGACGGACATTTTAGGTCCTACGAGCAGTACTTC